This TCR beta chain appears in the sequencing data of a study of identical twins (dated by TCRdb to the mid-2010s). Background for the entire study: TCR alpha and beta repertoires from monozygotic twins, unrelated adults of various ages and cord blood were deep-sequenced to test whether fetal clonotypes persist. Replicate twin experiments were performed at different times using different library preparation protocols to rule out contamination. Broader findings and caveats from the paper: Fewer insertions were carried by abundant cord blood beta clonotypes; a weaker similar trend was observed in young adult naive repertoires, while no such trend was observed in memory repertoires. Because the same donors could not be followed over many years, conclusions were based on cross-sectional statistical analysis. Compared with coincidental sharing between unrelated individuals, an excess of low generation-probability sequences was observed among out-of-frame TCR alpha sequences shared between twins. In monozygotic twins, out-of-frame TCR alpha sharing was systematically underestimated by recombination models, although the models agreed with sharing between unrelated individuals. Invariant T cells such as MAIT and iNKT could partly confound zero-insertion analyses, though diverse VJ usage argued against this for most clonotypes. A weaker excess of twin sharing was found in beta out-of-frame sequences because the signal-to-noise ratio was lowered by fewer shared sequences.

The protocol used for the library was 5' RACE. The data were produced on an Illumina HiSeq 2000. A universal primer binding site was added through template switching, and the final cDNA carried a unique molecular identifier so that TCR cDNA molecules could be counted accurately. Specific primers in the conserved constant-segment region were used to synthesize first-strand cDNA for TCR alpha and beta chains. To control for contamination, every cDNA library was double barcoded, receiving both a SMART-Mk sample barcode and Illumina barcodes. TruSeq adapter sequences, together with Illumina sample barcodes, were added in two successive PCR steps. The Illumina HiSeq platform was used with custom primers to sequence TCR alpha and beta cDNA libraries. From the authors' description of their analysis: MiGEC was used to process raw reads and extract unique molecular identifiers, and MiXCR was used to find CDR3 positions. For each individual, recombination models were inferred using an EM algorithm with the repgenHMM and IGoR tools. Shared clonotypes were analyzed with the tcR package in R, and sharing was normalized by the product of cloneset sizes. To study raw recombination free of thymic and clonal selection effects, out-of-frame nonproductive sequences were analyzed. TCRdb took the public reads, trimmed them with fastp at Q25, ran MiXCR for clone calling and kept in-frame beta chains. Each CDR3 protein gets just one entry, which takes the most common genes and DNA from the rows behind it. In this record, the V and J calls reflect TCRdb's handling and not the investigators' own analysis. This sample comprises 450,000 or so distinct CDR3 sequences, around 15% of them detected only once. The ten largest clones represent about 0.97% of the sample.

Only healthy Caucasian donors were included. Three pairs of female monozygotic twins, all aged roughly 18 to 29 years, made up the twin cohort. CD4+ and CD8+ T cell populations were isolated with positive isolation kits from Invitrogen. The germline V gene provides CDR1 SGHTA and CDR2 FQGNSA. The CDR3 measures 16 amino acids from cysteine to phenylalanine. Only CDR3 DNA is held: 48 bases, read in frame from base 1. Germline trimming: 5 bases from V, 0 bases from J; junction bases outside gene matches: 7. This clonotype was recorded many times. Its recognized antigen is unknown. Per-base qualities were not stored, and no clone one base away is much larger. This sample was also put to use in a study of yellow fever vaccine responses in identical twins. The second study also describes: The T cell response to vaccination in identical twins was reported by the authors to appear partly convergent and partly personalized. In identical twins, the study followed T cell clones that responded to the vaccine with precision.

Source material: CD4+ T cells sorted from blood. The chain was built from TRBV7-2 and TRBJ2-1; TRBD2 matches 7 bases in the middle. This TCR came from a young woman in good health. The CDR3 loop reads CASSISGLISYNEQFF. The nucleotide sequence reads as follows: TGTGCCAGCAGCATTAGCGGGCTGATCTCCTACAATGAGCAGTTCTTC.